This TCR beta chain was recovered during a study of molecular identifiers for immune sequencing clone quantification. Study findings and constraints: More than 850,000 naive cells reportedly did not prevent detection of spiked Jurkat TCR RNA from one cell.

As CD8+CD4-CCR7+CD45RA+ cells, naive CD8 T cells were sorted. CDR3 length: 13 residues. V was trimmed by 4 bases and J by 4 bases, leaving 9 bases between them. Germline V gives CDR1 MNHEY, CDR2 SVGAGI. This clonotype appeared many times. Its antigen remains unidentified. One entry per CDR3 protein results from TCRdb running MiXCR on the PCR reads. The sample has about 510,000 distinct CDR3 sequences, about a fifth seen once; the top ten hold about 0.84%. The V call is TRBV6-5, the J call TRBJ2-3, with unresolved D. What was sequenced was naive CD8+ T cells from blood, with Jurkat cell RNA spiked in. Described subset: FACS-sorted CD8+CD4-CCR7+CD45RA+ naive T cells. This sequence originates from a human donor in good health. Some libraries in this study had Jurkat cell RNA spiked in. The CDR3 bases are TGTGCCAGCAGTTCCGCATCGGCAGATACGCAGTATTTT. It encodes CASSSASADTQYF.